This T cell receptor (beta chain) was identified in a study of cytomegalovirus exposure and HLA in healthy donors. 13 Jbeta primers and 60 Vbeta primers were used for the PCR. The assay was immunoSEQ multiplex PCR, and TCRdb's table has in-frame clones only and misses some. This table holds around 200,000 clones, around 81% found once. A word on this clone: The antigen is not known. A junction end diverges from the germline sequence, so it may reflect a read error.

General study points: Near-uniform donor sequencing depth was presumed by presence/absence analyses. Further analysis, carried out later, found HLA-associated TCR beta chains more clonally expanded than equally common other chains. The study dropped some indistinguishable V segments, TRBV6-2 and TRBV6-3 among them.

This CDR3 is 15 amino acids long. Germline CDR1 reads SGDLS; CDR2 reads YYNGEE. Input material: PBMCs. This receptor was identified in a woman in her forties or fifties in good health and CMV-seropositive. The chain recombines TRBV9 with TRBJ1-2, with 9 bases fitting TRBD1. The CDR3, as DNA: TGTGCCAGCAGCGTAGTTTGGGAGACAGGGGGAATAATAGGGTTC. This encodes CASSVVWETGGIIGF.